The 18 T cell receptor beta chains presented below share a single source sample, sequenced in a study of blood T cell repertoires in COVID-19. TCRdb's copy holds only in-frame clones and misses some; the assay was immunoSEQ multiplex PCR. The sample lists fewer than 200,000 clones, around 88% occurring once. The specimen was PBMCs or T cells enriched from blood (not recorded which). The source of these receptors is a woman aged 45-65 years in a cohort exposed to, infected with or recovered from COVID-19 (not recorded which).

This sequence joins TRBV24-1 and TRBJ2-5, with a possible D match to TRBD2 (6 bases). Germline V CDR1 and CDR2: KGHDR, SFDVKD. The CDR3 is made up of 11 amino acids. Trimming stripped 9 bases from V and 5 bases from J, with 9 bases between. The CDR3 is CATGDSETQYF. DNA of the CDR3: TGTGCCACCGGGGACTCTGAGACCCAGTACTTC.

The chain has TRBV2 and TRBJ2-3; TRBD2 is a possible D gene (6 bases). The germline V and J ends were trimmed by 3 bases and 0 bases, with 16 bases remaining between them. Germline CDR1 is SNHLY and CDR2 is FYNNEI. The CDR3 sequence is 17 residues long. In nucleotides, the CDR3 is TGTGCCAGCAGTGACCCACGGGACTCCCTCAGCACAGATACGCAGTATTTT. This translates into CASSDPRDSLSTDTQYF.

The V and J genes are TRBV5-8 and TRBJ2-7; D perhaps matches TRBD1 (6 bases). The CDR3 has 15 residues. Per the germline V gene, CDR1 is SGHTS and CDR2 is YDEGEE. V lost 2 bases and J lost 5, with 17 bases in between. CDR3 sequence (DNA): TGTGCCAGCAGCTTAACCGGGACAACAGTTGACGAGCAGTACTTC. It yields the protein CASSLTGTTVDEQYF.

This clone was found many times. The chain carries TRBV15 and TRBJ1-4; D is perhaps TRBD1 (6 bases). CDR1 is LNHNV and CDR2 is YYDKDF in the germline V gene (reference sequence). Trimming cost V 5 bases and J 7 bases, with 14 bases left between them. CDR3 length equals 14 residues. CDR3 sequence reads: CATSGLQGREKLFF. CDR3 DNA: TGTGCCACCAGCGGCCTGCAGGGGCGTGAAAAACTGTTTTTT.

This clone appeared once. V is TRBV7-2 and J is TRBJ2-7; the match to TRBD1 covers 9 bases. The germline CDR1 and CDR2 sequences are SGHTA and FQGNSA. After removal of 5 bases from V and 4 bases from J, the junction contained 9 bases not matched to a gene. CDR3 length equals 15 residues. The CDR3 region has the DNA TGTGCCAGCAGCGGCCAACAGGGGGCCTCTTACGAGCAGTACTTC. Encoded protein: CASSGQQGASYEQYF.

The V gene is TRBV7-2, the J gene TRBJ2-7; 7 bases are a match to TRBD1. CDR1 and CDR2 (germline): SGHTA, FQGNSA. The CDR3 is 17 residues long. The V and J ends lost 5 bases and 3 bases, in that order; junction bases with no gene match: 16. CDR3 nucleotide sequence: TGTGCCAGCAGCCCTACAACCCGGGACAGCTATGGCTACGAGCAGTACTTC. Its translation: CASSPTTRDSYGYEQYF. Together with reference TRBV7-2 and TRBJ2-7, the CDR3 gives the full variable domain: GAGVSQSPSNKVTEKGKDVELRCDPISGHTALYWYRQSLGQGLEFLIYFQGNSAPDKSGLPSDRFSAERTGGSVSTLTIQRTQQEDSAVYLCASSPTTRDSYGYEQYFGPGTRLTVT.

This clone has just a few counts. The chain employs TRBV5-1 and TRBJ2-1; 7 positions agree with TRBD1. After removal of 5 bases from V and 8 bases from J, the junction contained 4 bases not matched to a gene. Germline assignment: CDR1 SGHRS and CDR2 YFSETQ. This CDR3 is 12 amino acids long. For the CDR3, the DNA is TGCGCCAGCAGGGGACAGTCCGATGAGCAGTTCTTC. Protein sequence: CASRGQSDEQFF.

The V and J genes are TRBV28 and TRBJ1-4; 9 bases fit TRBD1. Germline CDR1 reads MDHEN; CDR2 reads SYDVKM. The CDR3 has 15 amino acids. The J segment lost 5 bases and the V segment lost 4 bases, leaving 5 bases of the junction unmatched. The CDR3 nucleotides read TGTGCCAGCAGTTCTCGAGACAGGGGGAATGAAAAACTGTTTTTT. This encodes CASSSRDRGNEKLFF.

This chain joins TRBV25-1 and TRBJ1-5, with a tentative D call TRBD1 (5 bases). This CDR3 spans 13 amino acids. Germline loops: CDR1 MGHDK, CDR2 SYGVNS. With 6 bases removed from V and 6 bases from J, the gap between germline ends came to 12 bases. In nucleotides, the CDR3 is TGTGCCAGCAGAGGCCAGGGAGGTCAGCCCCAGCATTTT. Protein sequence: CASRGQGGQPQHF.

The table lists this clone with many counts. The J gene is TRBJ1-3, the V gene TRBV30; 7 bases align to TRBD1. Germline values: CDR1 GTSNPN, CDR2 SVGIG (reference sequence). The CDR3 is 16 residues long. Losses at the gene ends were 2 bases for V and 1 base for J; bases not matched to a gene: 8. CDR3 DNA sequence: TGTGCCTGGAGTCCCCCAGGGGGGCTGTCTGGAAACACCATATATTTT. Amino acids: CAWSPPGGLSGNTIYF. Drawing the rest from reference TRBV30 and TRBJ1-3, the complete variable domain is SQTIHQWPATLVQPVGSPLSLECTVEGTSNPNLYWYRQAAGRGLQLLFYSVGIGQISSEVPQNLSASRPQDRQFILSSKKLLLSDSGFYLCAWSPPGGLSGNTIYFGEGSWLTVV.

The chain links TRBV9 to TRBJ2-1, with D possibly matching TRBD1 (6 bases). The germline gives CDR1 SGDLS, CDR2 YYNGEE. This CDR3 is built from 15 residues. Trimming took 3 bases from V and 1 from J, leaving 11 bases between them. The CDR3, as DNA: TGTGCCAGCAGCGGAGAGGGACATTCCTACAATGAGCAGTTCTTC. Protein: CASSGEGHSYNEQFF.

As DNA, the CDR3 is TGTGCCAGCAGTTTATCGACGGGACTGAACAATGAGCAGTTCTTC. It is translated as CASSLSTGLNNEQFF. The gene calls are TRBV27 and TRBJ2-1, with D maybe TRBD2 (6 bases). Deletions cut 0 bases from V and 5 bases from J, with 11 bases between. The CDR3 totals 15 residues. Germline CDR1 MNHEY, CDR2 SMNVEV (reference sequence).

The CDR3 loop is CASSSPGQGNGYTF. The CDR3 bases are TGTGCCAGCAGCTCACCGGGACAGGGTAATGGCTACACCTTC. V and J are TRBV7-6 and TRBJ1-2; 9 bases line up with TRBD1. V dropped 4 bases and J dropped 6; count of bases not matched to a gene: 6. Germline CDR1 and CDR2: SGHVS and FNYEAQ. The CDR3 loop spans 14 amino acids. The whole variable domain, remainder taken from reference TRBV7-6 and TRBJ1-2, is GAGVSQSPRYKVTKRGQDVALRCDPISGHVSLYWYRQALGQGPEFLTYFNYEAQQDKSGLPNDRFSAERPEGSISTLTIQRTEQRDSAMYRCASSSPGQGNGYTFGSGTRLTVV.

CDR3 sequence reads: CASSRLLNTEAFF. The CDR3 DNA follows: TGTGCCAGCAGTCGACTTCTCAACACTGAAGCTTTCTTT. J is TRBJ1-1 and V is TRBV14; no definite D call. The CDR3 runs 13 residues. Germline CDR1 and CDR2: SGHDN and FVKESK. V dropped 6 bases and J dropped 2 bases, with 10 bases sitting between them.

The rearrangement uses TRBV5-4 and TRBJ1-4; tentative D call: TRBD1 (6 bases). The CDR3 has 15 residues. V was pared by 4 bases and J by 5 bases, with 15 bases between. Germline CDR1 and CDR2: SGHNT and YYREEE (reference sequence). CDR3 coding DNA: TGTGCCAGCAGCGCTTACAGGGAGGGGAATGAAAAACTGTTTTTT. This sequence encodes CASSAYREGNEKLFF.

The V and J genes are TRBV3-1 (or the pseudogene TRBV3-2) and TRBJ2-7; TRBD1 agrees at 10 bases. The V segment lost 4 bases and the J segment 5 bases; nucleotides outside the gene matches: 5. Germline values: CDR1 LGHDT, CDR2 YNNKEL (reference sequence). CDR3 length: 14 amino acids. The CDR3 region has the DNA TGTGCCAGCAGCCCGAGGGACAGGGGTCACGAGCAGTACTTC. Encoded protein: CASSPRDRGHEQYF.

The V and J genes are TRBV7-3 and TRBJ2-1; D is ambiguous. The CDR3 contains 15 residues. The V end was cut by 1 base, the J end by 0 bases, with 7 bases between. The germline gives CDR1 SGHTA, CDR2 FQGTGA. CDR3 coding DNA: TGTGCCAGCAGCTTAAGTAGCAGCTCCTACAATGAGCAGTTCTTC. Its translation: CASSLSSSSYNEQFF.

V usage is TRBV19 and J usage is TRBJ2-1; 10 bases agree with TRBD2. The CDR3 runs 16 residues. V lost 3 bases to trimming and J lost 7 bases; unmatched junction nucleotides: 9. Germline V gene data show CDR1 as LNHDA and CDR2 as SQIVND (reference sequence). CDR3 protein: CASSIASSGSLNEQFF. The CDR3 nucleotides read TGTGCCAGTAGTATCGCTTCTAGCGGGAGTCTTAATGAGCAGTTCTTC.